This is a list of T cell receptor beta chains from one sample in a study of blood T cell repertoires in COVID-19. Assay used: immunoSEQ multiplex PCR; TCRdb lists only in-frame clones, some missing. Of about 370,000 clones listed, around 87% were seen once; the top ten hold 6.5%. The specimen was peripheral blood. These receptors were collected from a man younger than 35 with active or convalescent COVID-19. Each CDR3 is given with its conserved first and last residue. A D gene is named only where the DNA matches it firmly. Clone size is given for some rows only: seen once, a few or many times, or a class if the clone is expanded.

v_call: TRBV28
j_call: TRBJ2-2
clone_size: many
d_call: NA
cdr3_nt: TGTGCCAGCAGCAAATACCGGGATTTGGCGAACACCGGGGAGCTGTTTTTT
cdr3_aa: CASSKYRDLANTGELFF

v_call: TRBV18
j_call: TRBJ1-3
clone_size: few
d_call: TRBD1
cdr3_nt: TGTGCCTACGGGACAGCTGGAAACACCATATATTTT
cdr3_aa: CAYGTAGNTIYF

v_call: TRBV7-2
j_call: TRBJ2-7
clone_size: once
d_call: NA
cdr3_nt: TGTGCCAGCAGCTTAGGGGCCCCCTACGAGCAGTACTTC
cdr3_aa: CASSLGAPYEQYF

v_call: TRBV6-2/TRBV6-3
j_call: TRBJ2-3
clone_size: NA
d_call: NA
cdr3_nt: TGTGCCAGCAGTTTAAGCTTGGCAGATACGCAGTATTTT
cdr3_aa: CASSLSLADTQYF

v_call: TRBV4-3
j_call: TRBJ1-4
clone_size: once
d_call: NA
cdr3_nt: TGCGCCAGCAGCTCTCATGTAGCCACTAATGAAAAACTGTTTTTT
cdr3_aa: CASSSHVATNEKLFF

v_call: TRBV2
j_call: TRBJ1-1
clone_size: NA
d_call: TRBD1
cdr3_nt: TGTGCCAGCAGTGTTGGGAGTGGGGACAGGGCAATTATGAACACTGAAGCTTTCTTT
cdr3_aa: CASSVGSGDRAIMNTEAFF

v_call: TRBV28
j_call: TRBJ2-3
clone_size: NA
d_call: TRBD2
cdr3_nt: TGTGCCAGCAGTCCATTTAGGGTAGCGGGGGACCCTAGCACAGATACGCAGTATTTT
cdr3_aa: CASSPFRVAGDPSTDTQYF

v_call: TRBV19
j_call: TRBJ2-3
clone_size: NA
d_call: TRBD1
cdr3_nt: TGTGCCACCACAGGACAGGTCTCAGATACGCAGTATTTT
cdr3_aa: CATTGQVSDTQYF

v_call: TRBV6-5
j_call: TRBJ1-5
clone_size: NA
d_call: TRBD1
cdr3_nt: TGTGCCGGGAGGACAGGGGAAGGACAGCCCCAGCATTTT
cdr3_aa: CAGRTGEGQPQHF

v_call: TRBV27
j_call: TRBJ1-1
clone_size: few
d_call: NA
cdr3_nt: TGTGCCAGCAGCATAGGAGGGTACACTGAAGCTTTCTTT
cdr3_aa: CASSIGGYTEAFF

v_call: TRBV18
j_call: TRBJ1-1
clone_size: NA
d_call: TRBD1
cdr3_nt: TGTGCCAGCTCACCGACAGGGATGACTGAAGCTTTCTTT
cdr3_aa: CASSPTGMTEAFF

v_call: TRBV28
j_call: TRBJ2-6
clone_size: NA
d_call: NA
cdr3_nt: TGTGCCAGCAGTTTATCCCTAGCCAATGTGGCTGGGGCCAACGTCCTGACTTTC
cdr3_aa: CASSLSLANVAGANVLTF

v_call: TRBV28
j_call: TRBJ1-5
clone_size: NA
d_call: NA
cdr3_nt: TGTGCCTTATCCCCCGGGGGTTCCGGCAATCAGCCCCAGCATTTT
cdr3_aa: CALSPGGSGNQPQHF

v_call: TRBV20-1
j_call: TRBJ1-1
clone_size: NA
d_call: NA
cdr3_nt: TGCAGTGCTAGCGAGGGAACTGAAGCTTTCTTT
cdr3_aa: CSASEGTEAFF

v_call: TRBV11-3
j_call: TRBJ2-7
clone_size: NA
d_call: NA
cdr3_nt: TGTGCCAGCAGCTATAAGTCAGGTCACGAGCAGTACTTC
cdr3_aa: CASSYKSGHEQYF

v_call: TRBV7-3
j_call: TRBJ2-2
clone_size: NA
d_call: NA
cdr3_nt: TGTGCCAGCAGCTACAAATCCGGGGAGCTGTTTTTT
cdr3_aa: CASSYKSGELFF

v_call: TRBV11-1
j_call: TRBJ2-3
clone_size: NA
d_call: TRBD1
cdr3_nt: TGTGCCAGCAGCTCGGTGACAGGGGTGGCAGATACGCAGTATTTT
cdr3_aa: CASSSVTGVADTQYF

v_call: TRBV4-1
j_call: TRBJ1-4
clone_size: NA
d_call: NA
cdr3_nt: TGCGCCAGCAACACTCCTGCAGGGGCGTCCCCTGAAAAACTGTTTTTT
cdr3_aa: CASNTPAGASPEKLFF

v_call: TRBV4-1
j_call: TRBJ2-1
clone_size: NA
d_call: TRBD1
cdr3_nt: TGCGCCAGCAGCCGAGGACAGGGGAACAATGAGCAGTTCTTC
cdr3_aa: CASSRGQGNNEQFF

v_call: TRBV9
j_call: TRBJ2-2
clone_size: NA
d_call: NA
cdr3_nt: TGTGCCAGCAAACGGCGGCTAAACACCGGGGAGCTGTTTTTT
cdr3_aa: CASKRRLNTGELFF

v_call: TRBV19
j_call: TRBJ1-4
clone_size: NA
d_call: TRBD1
cdr3_nt: TGTGCCAGTTCCACCCGGGACAGGGCTGAAAAACTGTTTTTT
cdr3_aa: CASSTRDRAEKLFF

v_call: TRBV28
j_call: TRBJ2-2
clone_size: NA
d_call: TRBD1
cdr3_nt: TGTGCCAGCAGTTTAAAGCCCCCGACAGGGGTCACCGGGGAGCTGTTTTTT
cdr3_aa: CASSLKPPTGVTGELFF

v_call: TRBV11-1
j_call: TRBJ1-2
clone_size: NA
d_call: NA
cdr3_nt: TGTGCCAGCACCCCAACAGGCCCCGGTGGCTACACCTTC
cdr3_aa: CASTPTGPGGYTF

v_call: TRBV6-5
j_call: TRBJ1-4
clone_size: NA
d_call: TRBD1
cdr3_nt: TGTGCCAGCAGTTATGGGACAGGGGGCAATGAAAAACTGTTTTTT
cdr3_aa: CASSYGTGGNEKLFF

v_call: TRBV7-2
j_call: TRBJ1-5
clone_size: NA
d_call: TRBD1
cdr3_nt: TGTGCCAGCAGCTTCTCAGGGGGCGCGGGCAATCAGCCCCAGCATTTT
cdr3_aa: CASSFSGGAGNQPQHF

v_call: TRBV19
j_call: TRBJ2-7
clone_size: once
d_call: TRBD1
cdr3_nt: TGTGCCAGTAGTAGTTTGATGGACAGGGGGGACGAGCAGTACTTC
cdr3_aa: CASSSLMDRGDEQYF